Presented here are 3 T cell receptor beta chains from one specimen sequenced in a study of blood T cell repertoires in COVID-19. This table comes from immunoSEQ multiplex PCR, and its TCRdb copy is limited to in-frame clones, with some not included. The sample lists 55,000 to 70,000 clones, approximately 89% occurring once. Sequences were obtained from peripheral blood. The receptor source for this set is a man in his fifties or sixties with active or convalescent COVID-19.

CDR3 sequence reads: CASSKAGAGNQPQHF. CDR3 DNA sequence: TGTGCCAGCAGCAAAGCGGGGGCGGGCAATCAGCCCCAGCATTTT. The rearrangement joins TRBV21-1 to TRBJ1-5; no check of the table's D call, TRBD1, against the DNA was made. TRBV21-1 is marked as a pseudogene. This CDR3 spans 15 amino acids.

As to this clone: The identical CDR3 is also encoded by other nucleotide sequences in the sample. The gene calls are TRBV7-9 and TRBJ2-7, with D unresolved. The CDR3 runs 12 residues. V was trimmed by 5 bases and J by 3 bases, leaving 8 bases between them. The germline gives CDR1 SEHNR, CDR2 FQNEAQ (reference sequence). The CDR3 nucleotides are TGTGCCAGCAGCCTCGGTGTCTACGAGCAGTACTTC. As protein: CASSLGVYEQYF.

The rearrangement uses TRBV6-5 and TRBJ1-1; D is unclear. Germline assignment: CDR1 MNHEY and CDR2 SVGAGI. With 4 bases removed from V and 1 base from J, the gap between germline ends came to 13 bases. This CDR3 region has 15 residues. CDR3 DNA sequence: TGTGCCAGCAGTTTTGAGGGCGGAGCGAACACTGAAGCTTTCTTT. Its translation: CASSFEGGANTEAFF.